This paragraph covers one TCR beta chain sequence. Its cognate antigen is unknown. Documented time point: week 35, safety follow-up. Every vaccine dose comprised 300 ug of mutant IDH1 20-mer peptide plus topical imiquimod. Profiling relied on immunoSEQ multiplex PCR, and the TCRdb table lists in-frame clones only, not all of them. The table records 30,000 to 40,000 clones, around four fifths of them present only once. These data come from a study of a mutant IDH1 vaccine in newly diagnosed glioma. Study as a whole: Patients began vaccination 4-6 weeks after radiotherapy alone, or with temozolomide cycles.

Trimming removed 5 bases at V and 4 bases at J, with 12 bases between. Germline V lookup: CDR1 SGHTA, CDR2 FQGNSA. The CDR3 covers 14 residues. The sequence derives from a middle-aged man with glioma. Some clones in this sample may be carry-over from other donors' samples. This chain joins TRBV7-2 and TRBJ1-5; D is ambiguous. The specimen comprised PBMCs, sampled from a glioma patient whose treatment included an IDH1 peptide vaccine. The CDR3 protein is CASSPNLGNQPQHF. DNA of the CDR3: TGTGCCAGCAGCCCAAACCTCGGGAATCAGCCCCAGCATTTT. The whole variable domain, filled in from reference TRBV7-2 and TRBJ1-5, reads GAGVSQSPSNKVTEKGKDVELRCDPISGHTALYWYRQSLGQGLEFLIYFQGNSAPDKSGLPSDRFSAERTGGSVSTLTIQRTQQEDSAVYLCASSPNLGNQPQHFGDGTRLSIL.